The rows below give T cell receptor beta chains drawn from one sample of a study of T cells in Graves' hyperthyroidism and ophthalmopathy. TCRdb analysed the multiplex PCR reads with MiXCR anew, one entry per CDR3 protein. The sample consists of hundreds of thousands of distinct CDR3 sequences, 14% to 15% of them appearing once. The source material was blood. The receptors stem from a man aged 18-30 years with Graves' ophthalmopathy. Each CDR3 is given with its conserved first and last residue. The D gene is left open where the match is weak. Some rows mark clone size as missing; the rest say once, few, many or name a class of expanded clone.

J | size | D | V | CDR3 | DNA
TRBJ1-2 | many | . | TRBV12-3/TRBV12-4 | CASSEGPRGYTF | TGTGCCAGCAGTGAGGGACCTCGTGGCTACACCTTC
TRBJ2-1 | . | TRBD1 | TRBV6-1 | CASSRTGGSSYNEQFF | TGTGCCAGCAGCAGGACAGGGGGGAGCTCCTACAATGAGCAGTTCTTC
TRBJ2-5 | . | . | TRBV27 | CASCSWDQGTQYF | TGTGCCAGCTGCAGCTGGGACCAAGGGACCCAGTACTTC
TRBJ1-5 | few | . | TRBV14 | CASSQGLGTGPQHF | TGTGCCAGCAGCCAAGGATTGGGGACCGGCCCCCAGCATTTT
TRBJ1-6 | few | . | TRBV5-1 | CASSLPTGTNSPLHF | TGCGCCAGCAGCTTACCGACAGGTACCAATTCACCCCTCCACTTT
TRBJ1-2 | . | . | TRBV6-1 | CASSSQGTRSYGYTF | TGTGCCAGCAGTTCGCAGGGGACTCGCTCCTATGGCTACACCTTC
TRBJ1-6 | . | TRBD1 | TRBV10-2 | CASSEGDRGSPLHF | TGCGCCAGCAGTGAAGGGGACAGGGGTTCACCCCTCCACTTT
TRBJ1-4 | . | TRBD1 | TRBV28 | CASRPLEPTGGSFEKLFF | TGTGCCAGCAGGCCACTGGAGCCCACAGGGGGGTCTTTCGAAAAACTGTTTTTT
TRBJ2-2 | few | TRBD2 | TRBV7-9 | CASSSSYLAGGTNTGELFF | TGTGCCAGCAGCTCCTCCTACTTAGCGGGGGGGACGAACACCGGGGAGCTGTTTTTT
TRBJ2-1 | many | TRBD2 | TRBV14 | CASSQGTSGRNEQFF | TGTGCCAGCAGCCAAGGAACTAGCGGGAGAAATGAGCAGTTCTTC
TRBJ1-3 | once | . | TRBV5-4 | CASSLVVGCSGNTIYF | TGTGCCAGCAGCTTGGTAGTTGGGTGCTCTGGAAACACCATATATTTT
TRBJ1-1 | many | TRBD1 | TRBV18 | CASSPGTGGTTEAFF | TGTGCCAGCTCACCGGGGACAGGAGGGACCACTGAAGCTTTCTTT
TRBJ1-6 | many | . | TRBV27 | CASTSSGVTNSPLHF | TGTGCCAGCACCTCCTCGGGCGTAACGAATTCACCCCTCCACTTT
TRBJ2-1 | few | . | TRBV6-1 | CASGQPSSYNEQFF | TGTGCCAGCGGACAGCCAAGCTCCTACAATGAGCAGTTCTTC
TRBJ2-3 | many | TRBD2 | TRBV3-1 | CASSHTSAYTQYF | TGTGCCAGCAGCCATACTAGCGCTTATACGCAGTATTTT